This TCR beta chain was recorded in a study of T cells in Graves' hyperthyroidism and ophthalmopathy. J gave up 3 bases and V 3 bases, and 10 bases lay outside the gene matches. The length of the CDR3 is 16 residues. CDR1 and CDR2 from the germline V gene are MNHNS and SASEGT. RNA transcripts served as the template for amplifying TCR beta CDR3 regions. HTBI primers were used for first-round RT-PCR of the TCR CDR3. TCRdb reprocessed the multiplex PCR reads via MiXCR and lists one record per CDR3 protein. The sample yields under 550,000 distinct CDR3 sequences, about 20% seen once. Fresh peripheral blood, approximately 10 ml, was the source of the PBMCs.

This chain connects TRBV6-1 to TRBJ2-7; 8 nucleotides agree with TRBD2. Sequencing was carried out using blood. The TCR comes from a man aged 40-49 years with Graves' ophthalmopathy. The CDR3 region has the DNA TGTGCCAGCAGTGACGGGGGATTAGCGGGGTACTACGAGCAGTACTTC. Its translation: CASSDGGLAGYYEQYF.